The 13 T cell receptor beta chains listed next were all sequenced from one sample in a study of CD8 T cells in ankylosing spondylitis. TCRdb recomputed calls from the 5' RACE reads with MiXCR, one row per CDR3 protein. The sample includes more than 150,000 distinct CDR3 sequences, about 20% seen only once; the top ten take roughly 4.5%. Sequencing input: blood, either unsorted or a sorted T cell fraction (not recorded which). The receptors derive from a male donor aged 5-29 years with ankylosing spondylitis or in good health (not recorded which).

This clonotype was seen repeatedly, ten times or more. V usage is TRBV5-1 and J usage is TRBJ2-3; 8 bases are shared with TRBD2. Germline CDR1 is SGHRS and CDR2 is YFSETQ. Germline trimming cut 2 bases from V and 3 bases from J; bases unmatched to any gene: 5. There are 15 residues in the CDR3. In DNA form, the CDR3 reads TGCGCCAGCAGCTTAGCGGGAGTAGAAACAGATACGCAGTATTTT. Its translation is CASSLAGVETDTQYF.

There are many counts of this clonotype. At one end the junction does not follow the germline gene, possibly because of a read error. This sequence joins TRBV20-1 and TRBJ1-2; 9 nucleotides line up with TRBD1. This CDR3 has 14 residues. In germline, CDR1 is DFQATT, CDR2 SNEGSKA (reference sequence). The CDR3 loop is CSARGDRVGYGYTF. CDR3 coding DNA: TGCAGTGCAAGAGGGGACAGGGTGGGCTATGGCTACACCTTC.

This clonotype was seen at least ten times. The V gene is TRBV5-1, the J gene TRBJ2-1; 11 positions agree with TRBD2. The trim removed 4 bases at V and 4 bases at J, leaving 1 base unmatched. The CDR3 extends over 14 amino acids. Per germline, CDR1 SGHRS and CDR2 YFSETQ. The CDR3 protein is CASSASGGYNEQFF. The CDR3 nucleotides are TGCGCCAGCAGCGCTAGCGGGGGGTACAATGAGCAGTTCTTC.

This clonotype was counted at least ten times. Here the CDR3 DNA reads TGCAGTGCTAGAGATACAGCGAATTCACCCCTCCACTTT. Its translation: CSARDTANSPLHF. The chain carries TRBV20-1 and TRBJ1-6; D call uncertain. The length of the CDR3 is 13 residues. V was shortened by 0 bases and J by 7 bases, with 7 bases between the two germline ends. CDR1 is DFQATT and CDR2 is SNEGSKA in the germline V gene (reference sequence).

This clonotype occurred many times. The rearrangement joins TRBV6-5 to TRBJ2-5; TRBD2 matches at 9 bases. Germline CDR1 is MNHEY and CDR2 is SVGAGI. V gave up 7 bases and J gave up 5 bases; unmatched junction bases: 8. This CDR3 spans 14 amino acids. The CDR3 reads CASTQGLAGETQYF. The CDR3, as DNA: TGTGCCAGCACCCAGGGACTAGCTGGGGAGACCCAGTACTTC.

A remark on this clonotype: Sequence at one end of the junction differs from germline and may be a read error. This chain uses TRBV11-2 with TRBJ1-1, with D perhaps TRBD1 (6 bases). The length of the CDR3 is 11 residues. CDR1 and CDR2 from the germline V gene are SGHAT and FQNNGV. In DNA, the CDR3 is TGTGCCAGCAAGGGGGACACTGAAGCCTTCTTT. Translated: CASKGDTEAFF.

The rearrangement uses TRBV7-6 and TRBJ2-1; TRBD2 aligns across 9 bases. The CDR3 runs to 15 residues. Germline CDR1 and CDR2: SGHVS and FNYEAQ. V lost 5 bases and J lost 5; bases outside the gene matches: 7. The CDR3 sequence: CASSPLAGTDNEQFF. CDR3 bases: TGTGCCAGCAGCCCCCTAGCGGGGACTGACAATGAGCAGTTCTTC.

The sample holds many counts of this clonotype. This chain joins TRBV20-1 and TRBJ2-5, with unresolved D. The CDR3 runs to 11 residues. V was pared by 3 bases and J by 5 bases, with 7 bases between. Looked up from germline, CDR1 is DFQATT and CDR2 is SNEGSKA (reference sequence). The CDR3: CSASYGETQYF. The CDR3 DNA is TGCAGTGCTAGCTACGGGGAGACCCAGTACTTC.

The chain links TRBV20-1 to TRBJ1-1; D is perhaps TRBD1 (6 bases). This CDR3 has 15 residues. Between the trimmed V and J ends, which lost 0 bases and 7 bases, there was a span of 18 bases. Germline CDR1 is DFQATT and CDR2 is SNEGSKA (reference sequence). The DNA of the CDR3 is TGCAGTGCTAGAGATCGGTATCCAGGGGCGGGTGAAGCTTTCTTT. Translated, it gives CSARDRYPGAGEAFF.

At least ten counts were recorded for this clonotype. V and J are TRBV6-5 and TRBJ1-2; 7 bases are shared with TRBD1. The germline V gene encodes CDR1 MNHEY and CDR2 SVGAGI. After removal of 6 bases from V and 5 bases from J, the junction contained 12 bases not matched to a gene. This CDR3 has 15 residues. The CDR3, as DNA: TGTGCCAGCAGCCCATCGGACAGGCCCACATATGGCTACACCTTC. The encoded protein is CASSPSDRPTYGYTF.

This clonotype occurred many times. V is TRBV12-3 or TRBV12-4 and J is TRBJ2-1, with D unresolved. Trimming took off 5 bases at V and 0 bases at J, with 8 bases between the two ends. This CDR3 is 14 amino acids long. The CDR3, as DNA: TGTGCCAGCAGTATCCTGAGCTCCTACAATGAGCAGTTCTTC. Residues: CASSILSSYNEQFF.

The table lists this clonotype with many counts. The chain employs TRBV7-2 and TRBJ2-3; possible D gene TRBD1, 6 bases. CDR1 and CDR2 (germline): SGHTA, FQGNSA. Deletions cut 7 bases from V and 4 bases from J, with 12 bases between. The CDR3 is 13 amino acids. This CDR3 reads CASNNRVADTQYF. The CDR3 DNA follows: TGTGCCAGCAACAACAGGGTGGCAGATACGCAGTATTTT.

This clonotype was seen ten or more times. This rearrangement joins TRBV5-5 to TRBJ2-1, with TRBD2 matching over 11 bases. The length of the CDR3 is 15 residues. The trim removed 4 bases at V and 4 bases at J, leaving 4 bases unmatched. Germline CDR1 reads SGHKS; CDR2 reads YYEKEE (reference sequence). In DNA, the CDR3 is TGTGCCAGCAGCATTACTAGCGGGGGATACAATGAGCAGTTCTTC. Its translation is CASSITSGGYNEQFF.